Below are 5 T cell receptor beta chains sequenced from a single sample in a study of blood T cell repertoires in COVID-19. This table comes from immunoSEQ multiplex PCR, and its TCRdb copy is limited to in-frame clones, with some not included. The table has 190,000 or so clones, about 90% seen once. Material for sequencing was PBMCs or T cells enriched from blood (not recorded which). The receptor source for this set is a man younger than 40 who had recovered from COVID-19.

DNA of the CDR3: TGTGCCAGCTCACTCGACAGGGGCAATCAGCCCCAGCATTTT. Translation gives CASSLDRGNQPQHF. This chain joins TRBV18 and TRBJ1-5; 7 nucleotides align to TRBD1. V lost 4 bases, J lost 2 bases, and 2 bases stayed unmatched. The germline gives CDR1 KGHSH, CDR2 LQKENI. CDR3 size: 14 residues.

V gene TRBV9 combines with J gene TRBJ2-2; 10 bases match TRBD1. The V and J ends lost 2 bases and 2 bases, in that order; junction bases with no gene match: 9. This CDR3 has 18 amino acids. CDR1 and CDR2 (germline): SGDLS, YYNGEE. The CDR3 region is CASSVRTGGTYNTGELFF. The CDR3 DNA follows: TGTGCCAGCAGCGTTAGGACAGGGGGGACTTATAACACCGGGGAGCTGTTTTTT.

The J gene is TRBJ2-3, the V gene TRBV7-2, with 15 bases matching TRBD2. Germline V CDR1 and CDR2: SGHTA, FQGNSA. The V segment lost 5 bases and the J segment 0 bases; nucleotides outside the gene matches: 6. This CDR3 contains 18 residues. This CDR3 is CASSRGLAGGASTDTQYF. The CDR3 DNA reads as TGTGCCAGCAGCCGCGGACTAGCGGGGGGGGCAAGCACAGATACGCAGTATTTT.

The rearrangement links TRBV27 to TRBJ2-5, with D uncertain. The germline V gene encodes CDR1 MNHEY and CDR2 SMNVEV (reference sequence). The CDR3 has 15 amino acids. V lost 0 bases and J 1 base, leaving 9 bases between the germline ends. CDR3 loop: CASSLSSGPQETQYF. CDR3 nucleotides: TGTGCCAGCAGTTTATCGTCCGGTCCCCAAGAGACCCAGTACTTC.

CDR3 region: CASSWQGGDYGYTF. The CDR3 nucleotides read TGTGCCAGTAGTTGGCAGGGAGGGGACTATGGCTACACCTTC. V is TRBV19 and J is TRBJ1-2; a weak D match, TRBD1 (5 bases). CDR1 is LNHDA, CDR2 SQIVND, per germline (reference sequence). V was trimmed by 5 bases and J by 3 bases, leaving 13 bases between them. This CDR3 comprises 14 residues. Variable domain in full (rest from reference TRBV19 and TRBJ1-2): DGGITQSPKYLFRKEGQNVTLSCEQNLNHDAMYWYRQDPGQGLRLIYYSQIVNDFQKGDIAEGYSVSREKKESFPLTVTSAQKNPTAFYLCASSWQGGDYGYTFGSGTRLTVV.